Listed here is a single TCR beta chain. Single viable CD3+CD4+CD8-CD45RO+ cells were sorted as the memory CD4+ T cells. Serostatus was set by detecting CMV pp150, pp28, p38, p52 IgG. Positive selection with CD4 microbeads enriched total CD4+ T cells. This specimen belongs to a study of memory CD4+ T cells and cytomegalovirus serostatus. At the level of the study: Healthy Belgian adult donors included about nine CMV-positive and more than 20 CMV-negative people.

Germline V gene data show CDR1 as LNHDA and CDR2 as SQIVND (reference sequence). CDR3 size: 13 residues. The ends lost 5 bases at V and 10 bases at J; junction bases unmatched: 5. Repertoires were generated with immunoSEQ multiplex PCR, while TCRdb's copy carries only in-frame clones and drops some. The sample includes 25,000 to 30,000 clones, roughly 80% of them seen just once. The chain combines TRBV19 with TRBJ1-2; 12 bases are shared with TRBD1. The TCR sequence derives from an adult in good health and CMV-seronegative. Sequenced input: memory CD4+ T cells from blood. DNA for the CDR3: TGTGCCAGTAGTCCAGGGGACAGGGGGCCCTACACCTTC. It translates to CASSPGDRGPYTF.